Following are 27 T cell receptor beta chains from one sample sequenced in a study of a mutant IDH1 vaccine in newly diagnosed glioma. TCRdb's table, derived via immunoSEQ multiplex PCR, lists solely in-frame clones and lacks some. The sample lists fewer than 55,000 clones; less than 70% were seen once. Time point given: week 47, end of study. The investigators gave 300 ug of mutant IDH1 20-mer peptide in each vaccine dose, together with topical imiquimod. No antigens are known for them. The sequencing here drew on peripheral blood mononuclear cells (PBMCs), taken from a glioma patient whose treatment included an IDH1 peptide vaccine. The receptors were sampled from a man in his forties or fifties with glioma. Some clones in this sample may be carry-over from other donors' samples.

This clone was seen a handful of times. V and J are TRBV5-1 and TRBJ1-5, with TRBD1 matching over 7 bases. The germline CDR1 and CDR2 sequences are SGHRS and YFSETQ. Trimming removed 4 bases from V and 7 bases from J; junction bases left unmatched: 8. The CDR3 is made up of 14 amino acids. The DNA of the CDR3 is TGCGCCAGCAGCGCGGGACAGATAGGGCAGCCCCAGCATTTT. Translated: CASSAGQIGQPQHF.

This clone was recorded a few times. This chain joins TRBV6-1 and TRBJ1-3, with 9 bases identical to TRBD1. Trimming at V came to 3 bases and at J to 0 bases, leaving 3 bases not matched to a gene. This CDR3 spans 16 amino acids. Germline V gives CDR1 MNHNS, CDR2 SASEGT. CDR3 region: CASSEGQGSSGNTIYF. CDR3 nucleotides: TGTGCCAGCAGTGAGGGACAGGGAAGCTCTGGAAACACCATATATTTT.

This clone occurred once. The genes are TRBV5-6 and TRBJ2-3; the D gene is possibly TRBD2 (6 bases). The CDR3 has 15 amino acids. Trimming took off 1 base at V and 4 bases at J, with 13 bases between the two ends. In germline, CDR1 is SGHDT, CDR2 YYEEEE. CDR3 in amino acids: CASSLHGGAADTQYF. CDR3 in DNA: TGTGCCAGCAGCTTGCACGGCGGGGCCGCAGATACGCAGTATTTT. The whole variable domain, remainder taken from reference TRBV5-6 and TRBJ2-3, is DAGVTQSPTHLIKTRGQQVTLRCSPKSGHDTVSWYQQALGQGPQFIFQYYEEEERQRGNFPDRFSGHQFPNYSSELNVNALLLGDSALYLCASSLHGGAADTQYFGPGTRLTVL.

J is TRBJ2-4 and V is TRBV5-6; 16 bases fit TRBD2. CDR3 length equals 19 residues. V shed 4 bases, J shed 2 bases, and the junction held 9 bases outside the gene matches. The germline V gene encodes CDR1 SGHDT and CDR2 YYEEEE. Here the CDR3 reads CASSPKGLAGGWTKNIQYF. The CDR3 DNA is TGTGCCAGCAGCCCAAAGGGACTAGCGGGGGGGTGGACCAAAAACATTCAGTACTTC.

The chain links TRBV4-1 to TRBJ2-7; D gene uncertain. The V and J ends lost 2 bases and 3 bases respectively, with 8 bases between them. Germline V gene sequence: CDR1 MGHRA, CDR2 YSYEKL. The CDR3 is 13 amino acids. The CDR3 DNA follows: TGCGCCAGCAGCCAAAACCTGCGCTACGAGCAGTACTTC. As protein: CASSQNLRYEQYF.

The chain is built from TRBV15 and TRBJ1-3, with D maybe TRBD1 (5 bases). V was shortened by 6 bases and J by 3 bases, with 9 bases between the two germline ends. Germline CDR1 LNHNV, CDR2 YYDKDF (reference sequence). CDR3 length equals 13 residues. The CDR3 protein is CATRLQGGNTIYF. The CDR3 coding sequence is TGTGCCACCAGACTCCAGGGTGGAAACACCATATATTTT.

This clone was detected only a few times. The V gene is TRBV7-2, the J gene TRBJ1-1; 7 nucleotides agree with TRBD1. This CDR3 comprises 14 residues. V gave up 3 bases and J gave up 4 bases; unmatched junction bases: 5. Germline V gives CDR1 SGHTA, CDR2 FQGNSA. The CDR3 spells CASSLKQGSTEAFF. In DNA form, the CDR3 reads TGTGCCAGCAGCTTGAAACAGGGGAGCACTGAAGCTTTCTTT.

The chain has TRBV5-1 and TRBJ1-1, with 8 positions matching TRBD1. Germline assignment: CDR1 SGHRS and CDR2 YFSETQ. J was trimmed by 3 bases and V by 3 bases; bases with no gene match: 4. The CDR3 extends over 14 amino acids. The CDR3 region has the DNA TGCGCCAGCAGCTATAACAGGGGGGACACTGAAGCTTTCTTT. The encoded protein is CASSYNRGDTEAFF. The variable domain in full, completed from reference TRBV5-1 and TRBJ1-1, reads KAGVTQTPRYLIKTRGQQVTLSCSPISGHRSVSWYQQTPGQGLQFLFEYFSETQRNKGNFPGRFSGRQFSNSRSEMNVSTLELGDSALYLCASSYNRGDTEAFFGQGTRLTVV.

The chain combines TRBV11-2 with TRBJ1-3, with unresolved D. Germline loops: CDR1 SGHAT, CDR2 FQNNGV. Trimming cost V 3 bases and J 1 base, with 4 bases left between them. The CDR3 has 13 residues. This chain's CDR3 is CASSFESGNTIYF. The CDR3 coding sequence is TGTGCCAGCAGCTTTGAGTCTGGAAACACCATATATTTT.

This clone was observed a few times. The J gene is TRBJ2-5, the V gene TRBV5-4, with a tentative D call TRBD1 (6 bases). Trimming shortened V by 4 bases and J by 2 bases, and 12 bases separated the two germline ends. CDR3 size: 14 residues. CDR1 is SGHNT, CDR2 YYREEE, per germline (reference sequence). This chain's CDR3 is CASSTTGIQETQYF. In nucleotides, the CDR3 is TGTGCCAGCAGCACGACAGGAATTCAAGAGACCCAGTACTTC.

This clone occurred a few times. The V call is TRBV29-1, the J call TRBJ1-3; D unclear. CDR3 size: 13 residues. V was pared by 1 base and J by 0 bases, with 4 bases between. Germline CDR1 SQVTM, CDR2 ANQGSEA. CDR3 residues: CSVEGHSGNTIYF. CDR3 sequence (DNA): TGCAGCGTTGAAGGACACTCTGGAAACACCATATATTTT.

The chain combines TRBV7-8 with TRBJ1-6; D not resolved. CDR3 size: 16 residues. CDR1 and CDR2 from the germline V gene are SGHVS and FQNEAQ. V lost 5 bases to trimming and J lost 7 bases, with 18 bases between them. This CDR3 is CASSGESNTGNSPLHF. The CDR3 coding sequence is TGTGCCAGCAGCGGAGAGTCGAACACGGGAAATTCACCCCTCCACTTT.

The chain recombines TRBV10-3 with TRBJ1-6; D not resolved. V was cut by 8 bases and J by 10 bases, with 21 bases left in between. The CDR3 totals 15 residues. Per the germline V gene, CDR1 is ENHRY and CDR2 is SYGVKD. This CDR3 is CAIAQSLDLGSPLHF. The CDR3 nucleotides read TGTGCCATCGCGCAGTCCCTCGACTTGGGCTCACCCCTCCACTTT.

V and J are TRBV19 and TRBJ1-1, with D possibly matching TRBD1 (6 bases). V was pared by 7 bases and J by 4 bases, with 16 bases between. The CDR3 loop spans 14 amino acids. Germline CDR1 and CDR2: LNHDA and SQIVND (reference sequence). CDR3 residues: CASNADRQATEAFF. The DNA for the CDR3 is TGTGCCAGTAATGCAGACAGGCAAGCCACTGAAGCTTTCTTT. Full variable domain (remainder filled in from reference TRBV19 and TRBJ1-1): DGGITQSPKYLFRKEGQNVTLSCEQNLNHDAMYWYRQDPGQGLRLIYYSQIVNDFQKGDIAEGYSVSREKKESFPLTVTSAQKNPTAFYLCASNADRQATEAFFGQGTRLTVV.

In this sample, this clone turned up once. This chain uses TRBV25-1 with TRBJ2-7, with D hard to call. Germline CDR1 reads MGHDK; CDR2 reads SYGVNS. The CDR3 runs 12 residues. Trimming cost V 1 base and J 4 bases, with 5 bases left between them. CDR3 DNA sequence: TGTGCCAGCAGTGAATCCCTTTACGAGCAGTACTTC. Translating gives CASSESLYEQYF.

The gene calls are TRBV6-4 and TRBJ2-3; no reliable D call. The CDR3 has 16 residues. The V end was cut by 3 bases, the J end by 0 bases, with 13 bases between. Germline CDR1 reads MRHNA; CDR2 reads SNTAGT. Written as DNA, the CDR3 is TGTGCCAGCAGTGATAGAGTGTCAACTAGCACAGATACGCAGTATTTT. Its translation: CASSDRVSTSTDTQYF.

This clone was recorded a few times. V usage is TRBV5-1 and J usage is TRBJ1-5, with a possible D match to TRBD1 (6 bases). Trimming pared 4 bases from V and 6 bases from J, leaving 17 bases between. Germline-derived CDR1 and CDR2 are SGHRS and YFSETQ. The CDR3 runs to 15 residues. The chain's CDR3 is CASSPWGGGGQPQHF. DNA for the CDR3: TGCGCCAGCAGCCCTTGGGGGGGAGGGGGTCAGCCCCAGCATTTT.

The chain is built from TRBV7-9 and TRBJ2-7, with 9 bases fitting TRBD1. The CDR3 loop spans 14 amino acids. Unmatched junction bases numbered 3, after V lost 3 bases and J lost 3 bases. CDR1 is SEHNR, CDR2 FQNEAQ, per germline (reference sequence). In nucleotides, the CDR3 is TGTGCCAGCAGCTTTGTGACAGGGGGCTACGAGCAGTACTTC. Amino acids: CASSFVTGGYEQYF.

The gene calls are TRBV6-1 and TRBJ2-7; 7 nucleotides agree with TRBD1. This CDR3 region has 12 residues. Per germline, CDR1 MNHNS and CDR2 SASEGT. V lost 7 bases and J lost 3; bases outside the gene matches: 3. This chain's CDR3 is CASIDRVYEQYF. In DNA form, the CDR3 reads TGTGCCAGCATAGACAGGGTCTACGAGCAGTACTTC.

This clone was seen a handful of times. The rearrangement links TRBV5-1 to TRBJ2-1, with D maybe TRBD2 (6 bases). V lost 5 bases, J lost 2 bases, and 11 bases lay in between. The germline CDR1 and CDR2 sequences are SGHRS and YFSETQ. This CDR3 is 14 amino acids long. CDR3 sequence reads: CASSSGGAYNEQFF. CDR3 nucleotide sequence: TGCGCCAGCAGTTCTGGAGGGGCCTACAATGAGCAGTTCTTC.

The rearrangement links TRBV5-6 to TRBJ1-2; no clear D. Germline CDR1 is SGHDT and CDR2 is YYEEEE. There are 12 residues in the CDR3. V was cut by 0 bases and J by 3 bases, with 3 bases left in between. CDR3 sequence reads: CASSLGDYGYTF. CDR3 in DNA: TGTGCCAGCAGCTTGGGAGACTATGGCTACACCTTC. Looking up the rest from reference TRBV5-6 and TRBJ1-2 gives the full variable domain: DAGVTQSPTHLIKTRGQQVTLRCSPKSGHDTVSWYQQALGQGPQFIFQYYEEEERQRGNFPDRFSGHQFPNYSSELNVNALLLGDSALYLCASSLGDYGYTFGSGTRLTVV.

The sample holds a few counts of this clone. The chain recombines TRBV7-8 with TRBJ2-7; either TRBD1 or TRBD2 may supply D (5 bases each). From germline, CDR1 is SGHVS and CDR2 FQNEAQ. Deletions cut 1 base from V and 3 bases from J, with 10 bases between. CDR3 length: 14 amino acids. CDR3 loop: CASSLGGPSYEQYF. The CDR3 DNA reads TGTGCCAGCAGCTTAGGGGGACCAAGCTACGAGCAGTACTTC.

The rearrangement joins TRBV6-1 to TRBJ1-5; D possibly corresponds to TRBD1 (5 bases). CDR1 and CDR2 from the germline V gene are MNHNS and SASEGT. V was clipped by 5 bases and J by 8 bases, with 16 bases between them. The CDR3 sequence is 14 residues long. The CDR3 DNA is TGTGCCAGCAGTTTTGACAGTACTTGGGAGCCCCAGCATTTT. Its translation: CASSFDSTWEPQHF.

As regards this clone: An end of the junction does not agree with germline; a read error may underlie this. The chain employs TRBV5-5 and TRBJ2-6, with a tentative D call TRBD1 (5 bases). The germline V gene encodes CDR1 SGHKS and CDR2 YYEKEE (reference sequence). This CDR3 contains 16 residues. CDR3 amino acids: CASTLIGAGGANVLTF. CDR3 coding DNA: TGTGCCAGCACCTTGATAGGGGCAGGCGGGGCCAACGTCCTGACTTTC. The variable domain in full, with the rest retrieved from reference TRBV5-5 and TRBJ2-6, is DAGVTQSPTHLIKTRGQQVTLRCSPISGHKSVSWYQQVLGQGPQFIFQYYEKEERGRGNFPDRFSARQFPNYSSELNVNALLLGDSALYLCASTLIGAGGANVLTFGAGSRLTVL.

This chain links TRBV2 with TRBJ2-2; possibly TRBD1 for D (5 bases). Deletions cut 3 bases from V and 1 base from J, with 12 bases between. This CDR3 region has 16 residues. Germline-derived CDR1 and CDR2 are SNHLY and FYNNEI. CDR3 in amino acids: CASSDLGAENTGELFF. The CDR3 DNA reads TGTGCCAGCAGTGACTTAGGGGCCGAGAACACCGGGGAGCTGTTTTTT.

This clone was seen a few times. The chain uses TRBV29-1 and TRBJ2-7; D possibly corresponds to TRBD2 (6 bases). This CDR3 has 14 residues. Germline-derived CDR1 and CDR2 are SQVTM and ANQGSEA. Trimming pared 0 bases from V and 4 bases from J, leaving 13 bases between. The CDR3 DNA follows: TGCAGCGTTGAAGACCCCTCGGGGACTTACGAGCAGTACTTC. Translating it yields CSVEDPSGTYEQYF.

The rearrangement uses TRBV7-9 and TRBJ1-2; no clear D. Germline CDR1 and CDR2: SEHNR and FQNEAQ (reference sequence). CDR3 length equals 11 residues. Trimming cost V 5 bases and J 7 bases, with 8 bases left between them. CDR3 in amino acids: CASSLVSGYTF. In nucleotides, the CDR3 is TGTGCCAGCAGCCTAGTGAGTGGCTACACCTTC. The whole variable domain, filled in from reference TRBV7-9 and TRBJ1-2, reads DTGVSQNPRHKITKRGQNVTFRCDPISEHNRLYWYRQTLGQGPEFLTYFQNEAQLEKSRLLSDRFSAERPKGSFSTLEIQRTEQGDSAMYLCASSLVSGYTFGSGTRLTVV.